Below, 17 T cell receptor beta chains from the same sample are listed, as sequenced in a study of spatial heterogeneity in lung cancer. Study-wide results and caveats: For expanded intratumoral alpha and beta TCRs, counts tracked tumor mutation counts.

Which antigens these TCRs recognize remains unknown. The time point: sample taken at primary tumor resection. TCRdb reprocessed the 5' RACE reads via MiXCR and lists one record per CDR3 protein. There are 10,000 to 11,000 distinct CDR3 sequences in the sample; about 8% occur only once, and around a fifth lies in the top ten. Sequenced here: lung tumor tissue, sampled at surgery. Receptors were obtained from a female donor with early-stage non-small cell lung cancer.

The sample holds many counts of this clonotype. The V gene is TRBV11-1, the J gene TRBJ2-7; the match to TRBD2 covers 7 bases. This CDR3 contains 14 residues. Germline values: CDR1 SGHAT, CDR2 FQDESV (reference sequence). Losses at the gene ends were 5 bases for V and 5 bases for J; bases not matched to a gene: 9. The CDR3 coding sequence is TGTGCCAGCAGCCTTGACTACGGGGGGAACGAGCAGTACTTC. Translated, it gives CASSLDYGGNEQYF.

The rearrangement links TRBV7-3 to TRBJ2-3; D may match TRBD1 or TRBD2 (6 bases each). The V gene lost 7 bases and the J gene lost 6 bases, with 17 bases spanning the gap. CDR1 and CDR2 from the germline V gene are SGHTA and FQGTGA. This CDR3 contains 14 residues. CDR3 region: CASTLGGPVDTQYF. As DNA, the CDR3 is TGTGCCAGCACCCTCGGGGGCCCCGTGGATACGCAGTATTTT.

There are many counts of this clonotype. The rearrangement joins TRBV30 to TRBJ1-1; D remains ambiguous. Germline lookup yields CDR1 GTSNPN and CDR2 SVGIG (reference sequence). The CDR3 has 10 residues. V dropped 8 bases and J dropped 8 bases, with 12 bases sitting between them. CDR3 sequence (DNA): TGTGCCACCCATCGGGGAGAAGCTTTCTTT. It encodes CATHRGEAFF.

This clonotype was seen repeatedly, ten times or more. The chain couples TRBV20-1 to TRBJ1-2, with a possible D match to TRBD1 (5 bases). Germline V lookup: CDR1 DFQATT, CDR2 SNEGSKA (reference sequence). CDR3 length equals 14 residues. V shed 3 bases and J shed 6 bases, with 17 bases lying between them. The CDR3 region is CSASPGAMNNGYTF. As DNA, the CDR3 is TGCAGTGCTAGCCCCGGGGCAATGAATAATGGCTACACCTTC.

By share of the sample, this clonotype is medium-sized. This chain uses TRBV12-3 or TRBV12-4 with TRBJ1-5; the match to TRBD1 covers 7 bases. V lost 5 bases to trimming and J lost 6 bases; unmatched junction nucleotides: 7. This CDR3 comprises 14 residues. CDR3 residues: CASSRDSEGQPQHF. CDR3 nucleotides: TGTGCCAGCAGTCGGGACAGCGAGGGTCAGCCCCAGCATTTT.

In its sample, this clonotype is medium-sized. The V and J genes are TRBV5-1 and TRBJ2-3; D uncertain. The CDR3 length is 12 residues. Germline CDR1 SGHRS, CDR2 YFSETQ. Trimming stripped 0 bases from V and 4 bases from J, with 3 bases between. CDR3 in amino acids: CASSLVADTQYF. In nucleotides, the CDR3 is TGCGCCAGCAGCTTGGTCGCAGATACGCAGTATTTT. Full variable domain (outside the CDR3, taken from reference TRBV5-1 and TRBJ2-3): KAGVTQTPRYLIKTRGQQVTLSCSPISGHRSVSWYQQTPGQGLQFLFEYFSETQRNKGNFPGRFSGRQFSNSRSEMNVSTLELGDSALYLCASSLVADTQYFGPGTRLTVL.

On this clonotype itself: A read error may be the cause here, since a much bigger clone is one base away. The V and J genes are TRBV2 and TRBJ1-1; 9 nucleotides match TRBD1. CDR1 and CDR2 from the germline V gene are SNHLY and FYNNEI. The CDR3 has 12 amino acids. DNA of the CDR3: TGTACCAGCACCCTAAGAGACAGGGGGGCTTTCTTT. This gives the protein CTSTLRDRGAFF.

At least ten counts were recorded for this clonotype. V and J are TRBV20-1 and TRBJ2-5; TRBD1 is a possible D gene (6 bases). The length of the CDR3 is 13 residues. The germline CDR1 and CDR2 sequences are DFQATT and SNEGSKA (reference sequence). V lost 6 bases to trimming and J lost 9 bases, with 20 bases between them. The CDR3, as DNA: TGCAGTGCCCCGGACAGCGGCAAGGGAGCCCAGTACTTC. As protein: CSAPDSGKGAQYF.

The table lists this clonotype with many counts. The V call is TRBV7-2, the J call TRBJ1-1, with TRBD1 as a possible D gene (5 bases). CDR3 length: 14 amino acids. The germline CDR1 and CDR2 sequences are SGHTA and FQGNSA. Trimming removed 6 bases from V and 1 base from J, with 12 bases in between. The CDR3 is CASSFGHRNTEAFF. The CDR3 region has the DNA TGTGCCAGCAGTTTTGGACACCGGAACACTGAAGCTTTCTTT.

This clonotype was detected many times. The rearrangement links TRBV12-3 or TRBV12-4 to TRBJ1-2, with D possibly matching TRBD1 (6 bases). V was pared by 7 bases and J by 6 bases, with 21 bases between. The CDR3 extends over 15 amino acids. The CDR3 protein is CASTPGGGKGNGYTF. In DNA form, the CDR3 reads TGTGCCAGCACCCCGGGAGGGGGGAAAGGGAATGGCTACACCTTC.

This clonotype appeared many times. The chain joins TRBV5-1 to TRBJ2-2, with TRBD2 matching over 9 bases. The CDR3 extends over 15 amino acids. Germline CDR1 SGHRS, CDR2 YFSETQ. V lost 4 bases, J lost 0 bases, and 1 base stayed unmatched. For the CDR3, the DNA is TGCGCCAGCAGCCCTAGCGGGGCGAACACCGGGGAGCTGTTTTTT. Translation gives CASSPSGANTGELFF. Full variable domain (remainder filled in from reference TRBV5-1 and TRBJ2-2): KAGVTQTPRYLIKTRGQQVTLSCSPISGHRSVSWYQQTPGQGLQFLFEYFSETQRNKGNFPGRFSGRQFSNSRSEMNVSTLELGDSALYLCASSPSGANTGELFFGEGSRLTVL.

In its sample, this clonotype ranks as medium-sized (0.01 to 0.1%). The rearrangement joins TRBV5-1 to TRBJ2-5, with D hard to call. Germline V gene sequence: CDR1 SGHRS, CDR2 YFSETQ. V dropped 3 bases and J dropped 2 bases, with 5 bases sitting between them. There are 12 residues in the CDR3. The CDR3 bases are TGCGCCAGCAGCTGGGATCAAGAGACCCAGTACTTC. Translation gives CASSWDQETQYF.

By sample fraction, this clonotype is medium-sized. The chain is built from TRBV7-9 and TRBJ2-7, with D unresolved. Germline V gene data show CDR1 as SEHNR and CDR2 as FQNEAQ (reference sequence). The CDR3 covers 16 residues. Trimming took 5 bases from V and 2 from J, leaving 19 bases between them. The CDR3 loop is CASSTLNDGPTYEQYF. The DNA of the CDR3 is TGTGCCAGCAGCACACTGAATGACGGACCAACCTACGAGCAGTACTTC.

This clonotype was detected ten times or more. The CDR3 is CASLSGVRAEAFF. The CDR3, as DNA: TGTGCCAGCCTCTCGGGGGTCCGGGCTGAAGCTTTCTTT. This sequence joins TRBV6-5 and TRBJ1-1, with D perhaps matching TRBD1 (5 bases). CDR3 length: 13 residues. V was pared by 8 bases and J by 6 bases, with 16 bases between. The germline V gene encodes CDR1 MNHEY and CDR2 SVGAGI.

At least ten counts were recorded for this clonotype. The chain employs TRBV28 and TRBJ1-5; 8 bases match TRBD1. This CDR3 spans 12 amino acids. The V segment lost 6 bases and the J segment 5 bases; nucleotides outside the gene matches: 0. From germline, CDR1 is MDHEN and CDR2 SYDVKM. As DNA, the CDR3 is TGTGCCAGCAGGACAGGGGATCAGCCCCAGCATTTT. It encodes CASRTGDQPQHF.

This clonotype qualifies as medium-sized. This rearrangement joins TRBV12-3 or TRBV12-4 to TRBJ2-7; D not certain. The CDR3 has 13 amino acids. Trimming stripped 7 bases from V and 5 bases from J, with 15 bases between. This chain's CDR3 is CASTLMGANEQYF. As DNA, the CDR3 is TGTGCCAGCACCCTGATGGGCGCCAACGAGCAGTACTTC.

In this sample, this clonotype turned up many times. The V and J genes are TRBV7-2 and TRBJ2-2, with D perhaps matching TRBD1 or TRBD2 (6 bases each). V was clipped by 6 bases and J by 5 bases, with 10 bases between them. Germline assignment: CDR1 SGHTA and CDR2 FQGNSA. The CDR3 contains 13 residues. The CDR3 bases are TGTGCCAGCAGTCTAGGGGGGACCGGGGAGCTGTTTTTT. Protein product: CASSLGGTGELFF.